Below, 8 T cell receptor beta chains from the same sample are listed, as sequenced in a study of cytomegalovirus exposure and HLA in healthy donors. PCR employed 60 Vbeta and 13 Jbeta primers. Sequencing used immunoSEQ multiplex PCR; TCRdb keeps in-frame clones, though not all of them. The data hold about 150,000 clones, with roughly 80% observed a single time. Specimen: PBMCs. The receptors here all came from a male donor in good health and CMV-seronegative.

This clone was seen a single time. The V call is TRBV13, the J call TRBJ2-4; TRBD1 matches 7 bases. V shed 1 base, J shed 4 bases, and the junction held 16 bases outside the gene matches. The CDR3 sequence is 19 residues long. Germline values: CDR1 PRHDT, CDR2 FYEKMQ (reference sequence). CDR3 amino acids: CASSLDGNPGKGAKNIQYF. The CDR3 DNA reads as TGTGCCAGCAGCTTAGACGGAAATCCAGGGAAGGGGGCTAAAAACATTCAGTACTTC.

The V call is TRBV6-4, the J call TRBJ2-3, with TRBD1 identical over 9 bases. V lost 3 bases, J lost 5 bases, and 6 bases stayed unmatched. Germline CDR1 MRHNA, CDR2 SNTAGT. The CDR3 extends over 15 amino acids. The CDR3 coding sequence is TGTGCCAGCAGTGAGGCACAGGGGGCCAGAGATACGCAGTATTTT. Protein product: CASSEAQGARDTQYF.

The chain carries TRBV7-2 and TRBJ2-1, with 7 positions matching TRBD2. With V trimmed by 2 bases and J by 4 bases, 11 bases remained unmatched. The CDR3 spans 17 residues. Germline CDR1 and CDR2: SGHTA and FQGNSA. CDR3 loop: CASSLTVTGLVYNEQFF. The CDR3 coding sequence is TGTGCCAGCAGCTTAACTGTAACTGGACTAGTGTACAATGAGCAGTTCTTC.

The rearrangement joins TRBV25-1 to TRBJ2-3, with 10 bases aligning to TRBD2. The CDR3 totals 17 residues. The V segment lost 1 base and the J segment 1 base; nucleotides outside the gene matches: 5. Germline CDR1 reads MGHDK; CDR2 reads SYGVNS. The CDR3 DNA follows: TGTGCCAGCAGTGAATCCCTCCTAGCGGGGGGCACAGATACGCAGTATTTT. Its translation is CASSESLLAGGTDTQYF.

In regard to this clone: The same CDR3 can be traced to other DNA sequences in this sample. The chain combines TRBV12-5 with TRBJ1-2; no clear D. The V and J ends lost 7 bases and 0 bases respectively, with 9 bases between them. Germline CDR1 reads LGHNT; CDR2 reads FRNRAP. CDR3 length: 13 residues. The CDR3 nucleotides are TGTGCTAGTGCCCCCGGGTCTAACTATGGCTACACCTTC. It codes for CASAPGSNYGYTF.

This clone was picked up a small number of times. The chain recombines TRBV7-9 with TRBJ1-1; 7 nucleotides agree with TRBD1. The CDR3 extends over 17 amino acids. Germline V lookup: CDR1 SEHNR, CDR2 FQNEAQ (reference sequence). With V trimmed by 1 base and J by 3 bases, 11 bases remained unmatched. This chain's CDR3 is CASSLESYVDRDTEAFF. CDR3 nucleotide sequence: TGTGCCAGCAGCTTAGAGAGTTACGTAGACAGGGACACTGAAGCTTTCTTT.

V usage is TRBV5-5 and J usage is TRBJ1-6, with 7 bases that match TRBD1. Germline CDR1 reads SGHKS; CDR2 reads YYEKEE (reference sequence). Trimming removed 2 bases from V and 7 bases from J; junction bases left unmatched: 3. The CDR3 is 14 amino acids. The CDR3 sequence is CASSFRTGNSPLHF. CDR3 DNA sequence: TGTGCCAGCAGCTTCCGGACAGGAAATTCACCCCTCCACTTT.

The chain has TRBV6-5 and TRBJ2-1; tentatively, D is TRBD2 (5 bases). Germline assignment: CDR1 MNHEY and CDR2 SVGAGI. There are 13 residues in the CDR3. V was shortened by 5 bases and J by 8 bases, with 13 bases between the two germline ends. The CDR3 sequence is CASSLIANYEQFF. The CDR3 nucleotides are TGTGCCAGCAGTCTAATAGCGAACTATGAGCAGTTCTTC.